This T cell receptor beta chain was found in a study of early T cells in non-severe SARS-CoV-2 infection (dated by TCRdb to 2020 to 2022). Regarding the research as a whole: TCR sequencing used bulk RNA from unsorted whole blood, so alpha and beta chains could not be paired. What the work shows at the level of the full study, not this receptor alone: VDJdb matching was skewed toward anti-spike CD8 responses and likely underestimated virus-specific expansions by missing private and CD4 specificities.

The library was produced with 5' RACE. TCRdb lists the instrument as NextSeq 500. To correct for sequencing error and PCR bias, the TCR library protocol tagged individual cDNA molecules with unique molecular identifiers. Both TCR alpha and beta chains were sequenced, and tight co-correlation was observed between alpha and beta sequence abundances in each sample. Processing in the source paper ran as follows. Decombinator V4 was used to annotate TCR sequences for V gene, J gene and CDR3. Expanded TCRs were defined as changing significantly between any two time points under a Poisson model with p below 0.0001. Abundances of TCRs were expressed as counts per million after normalisation to the total number of TCRs sequenced in each sample. TRAV1-2 paired with TRAJ12, TRAJ20 or TRAJ33 defined MAIT TCRs, while TRAV10 paired with TRAJ18 defined iNKT TCRs. VDJdb, accessed on 1 November 2021, was searched for TCRs annotated for CMV, EBV and SARS-CoV-2, and TCRs annotated for more than one antigen were excluded. Starting from the raw public reads, TCRdb applied fastp trimming at Q25, assembled clones with MiXCR and retained in-frame beta chains. Each CDR3 protein gets just one entry, which takes the most common genes and DNA from the rows behind it. The V and J calls follow TCRdb's processing rather than the paper's. Recorded for this sample are 70,000 to 75,000 distinct CDR3 sequences; about 13% of them occurred a single time. The ten largest make up roughly an eighth of the sample.

This was a case-control study nested in a cohort of healthcare workers in London, UK, who had nasopharyngeal swab PCR tests and blood samples taken every week. Healthcare workers were enrolled in the week of the UK lockdown, from 23 to 31 March 2020, and were followed every week for up to roughly 16 weeks. Of note for this clonotype: What antigen it recognizes has not been identified. No base quality information exists; no much larger clone differs at one position.

The germline ends are 9 bases apart after V is trimmed by 2 bases and J by 1 base. The germline V gene specifies MNHEY as CDR1 and SVGAGI as CDR2. The CDR3 starts with the cysteine, ends with the phenylalanine, and has 15 residues. Of all the DNA, just the CDR3 is kept, 45 bases in frame from base 1. Recombination linked TRBV6-5 to TRBJ1-3; tentative D gene TRBD1, with 5 bases matching. Sequenced material: whole blood. This clonotype was obtained from an adult who was a healthcare worker with PCR-confirmed SARS-CoV-2 infection or an uninfected control (not recorded which). The DNA sequence is given as TGTGCCAGCAGTTACGGACACCTATCTGGAAACACCATATATTTT. Its translation reads: CASSYGHLSGNTIYF.